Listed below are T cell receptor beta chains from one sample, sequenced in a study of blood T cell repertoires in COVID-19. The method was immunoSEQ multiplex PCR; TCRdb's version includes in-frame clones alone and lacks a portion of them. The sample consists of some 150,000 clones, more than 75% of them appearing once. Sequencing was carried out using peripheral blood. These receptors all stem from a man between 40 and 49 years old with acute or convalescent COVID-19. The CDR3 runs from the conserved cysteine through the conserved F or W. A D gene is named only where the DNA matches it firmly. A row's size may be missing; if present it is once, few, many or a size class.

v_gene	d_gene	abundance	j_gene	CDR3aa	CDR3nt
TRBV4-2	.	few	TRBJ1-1	CASSPRGQNTEAFF	TGTGCCAGCAGCCCCAGGGGACAGAACACTGAAGCTTTCTTT
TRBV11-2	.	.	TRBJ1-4	CASSFWTAEKLFF	TGTGCCAGCAGCTTCTGGACTGCAGAAAAACTGTTTTTT
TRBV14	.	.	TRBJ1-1	CASSQDNMNTEAFF	TGTGCCAGCAGCCAAGACAACATGAACACTGAAGCTTTCTTT
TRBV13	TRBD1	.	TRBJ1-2	CASSQGQGNYGYTF	TGTGCCAGCAGCCAGGGACAGGGGAACTATGGCTACACCTTC
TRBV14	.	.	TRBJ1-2	CASSQDSFGALGGYTF	TGTGCCAGCAGCCAAGACAGTTTTGGGGCCTTGGGTGGCTACACCTTC
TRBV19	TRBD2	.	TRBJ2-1	CASSFTGTSGVEQFF	TGTGCCAGTAGTTTCACCGGGACTAGCGGGGTTGAGCAGTTCTTC
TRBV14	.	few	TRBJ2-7	CASSQDLDRTYEQYF	TGTGCCAGCAGCCAGGACCTTGACAGGACCTACGAGCAGTACTTC
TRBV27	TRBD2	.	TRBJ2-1	CATHLDRLAGGKEQFF	TGTGCCACCCACCTCGATAGACTAGCGGGGGGGAAGGAGCAGTTCTTC
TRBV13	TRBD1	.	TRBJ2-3	CASTGQGVTDTQYF	TGTGCCAGCACTGGACAGGGGGTCACAGATACGCAGTATTTT
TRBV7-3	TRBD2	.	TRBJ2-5	CASSLTGGEETQYF	TGTGCCAGCAGCTTAACGGGAGGGGAAGAGACCCAGTACTTC
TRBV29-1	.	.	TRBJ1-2	CSVGTPGGYGYTF	TGCAGCGTTGGGACCCCCGGGGGCTATGGCTACACCTTC
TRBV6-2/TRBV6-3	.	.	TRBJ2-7	CASSYPGGGYEQYF	TGTGCCAGTAGTTACCCCGGGGGAGGCTACGAGCAGTACTTC
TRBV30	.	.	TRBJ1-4	CASGSGGLVLFF	TGTGCCTCCGGGAGCGGGGGGTTGGTACTGTTTTTT
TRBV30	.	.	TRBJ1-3	CAWSVSLGAGNTIYF	TGTGCCTGGAGTGTTTCCTTGGGGGCCGGAAACACCATATATTTT
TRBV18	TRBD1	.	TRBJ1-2	CASSPLLTGDGYTF	TGTGCCAGCTCACCACTCTTGACAGGGGATGGCTACACCTTC
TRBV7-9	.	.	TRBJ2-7	CASSSTDSRSYEQYF	TGTGCCAGCAGCTCGACGGACAGTCGGTCCTACGAGCAGTACTTC
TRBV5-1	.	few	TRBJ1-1	CASSFHGLAATEAFF	TGCGCCAGCAGCTTCCACGGCCTGGCGGCCACTGAAGCTTTCTTT
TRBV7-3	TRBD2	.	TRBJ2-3	CASSLGSGVGTDTQYF	TGTGCCAGCAGCCTTGGGAGCGGGGTTGGCACAGATACGCAGTATTTT
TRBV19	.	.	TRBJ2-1	CASIRTAESYNEQFF	TGTGCCAGTATTAGGACAGCTGAATCCTACAATGAGCAGTTCTTC
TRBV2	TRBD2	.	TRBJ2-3	CASSELAGGLTDTQYF	TGTGCCAGCAGTGAGCTAGCGGGGGGGTTGACAGATACGCAGTATTTT
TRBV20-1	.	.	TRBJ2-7	CSASHSYEQYF	TGCAGTGCCTCACACTCCTACGAGCAGTACTTC
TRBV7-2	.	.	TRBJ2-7	CASSLESRRKGEQYF	TGTGCCAGCAGCTTAGAGTCAAGGAGGAAGGGCGAGCAGTACTTC
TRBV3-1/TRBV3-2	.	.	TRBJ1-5	CASSRPGNQPQHF	TGTGCCAGCAGCCGTCCGGGCAATCAGCCCCAGCATTTT
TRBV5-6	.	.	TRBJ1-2	CASSPGMGSYGYTF	TGTGCCAGCAGCCCCGGGATGGGCAGCTATGGCTACACCTTC
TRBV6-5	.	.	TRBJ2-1	CASSSPQNNEQFF	TGTGCCAGCAGTTCGCCACAAAACAATGAGCAGTTCTTC
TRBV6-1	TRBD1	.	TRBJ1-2	CASSDKARTGGFGYTF	TGTGCCAGCAGTGATAAGGCTCGGACAGGAGGTTTTGGCTACACCTTC
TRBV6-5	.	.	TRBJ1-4	CASRHQGEKLFF	TGTGCCAGCAGGCATCAGGGGGAAAAACTGTTTTTT
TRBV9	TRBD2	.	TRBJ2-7	CASSVEGLAGLDEQYF	TGTGCCAGCAGCGTAGAAGGACTAGCGGGGTTAGACGAGCAGTACTTC
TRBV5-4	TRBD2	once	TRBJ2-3	CASSSGTSSPDTQYF	TGTGCCAGCAGCTCCGGGACTAGCAGCCCAGATACGCAGTATTTT
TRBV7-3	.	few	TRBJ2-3	CASSNSGSTDTQYF	TGTGCCAGCAGCAACAGCGGGTCCACAGATACGCAGTATTTT
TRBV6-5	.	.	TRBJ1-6	CASSYEGSYNSPLHF	TGTGCCAGCAGTTACGAGGGCTCCTATAATTCACCCCTCCACTTT
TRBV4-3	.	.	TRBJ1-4	CASSPSGSLGKLFF	TGCGCCAGCAGCCCTAGCGGCTCCCTAGGAAAACTGTTTTTT
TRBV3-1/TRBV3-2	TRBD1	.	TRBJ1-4	CASSQAVYRGSEKLFF	TGTGCCAGCAGCCAAGCGGTTTACAGGGGAAGCGAAAAACTGTTTTTT
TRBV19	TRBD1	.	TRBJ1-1	CASSSLGTGNTEAFF	TGTGCCAGTAGTTCATTGGGGACAGGGAACACTGAAGCTTTCTTT
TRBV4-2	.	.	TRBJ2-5	CASSQEVAGAGETQYF	TGTGCCAGCAGCCAAGAAGTAGCAGGGGCGGGAGAGACCCAGTACTTC
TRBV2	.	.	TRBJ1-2	CASRGGRAWGALF	TGTGCCAGCCGGGGGGGCCGGGCATGGGGCGCGCTCTTC
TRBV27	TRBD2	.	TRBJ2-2	CASIARGDHTGELFF	TGTGCCAGCATTGCGCGGGGGGACCACACCGGGGAGCTGTTTTTT
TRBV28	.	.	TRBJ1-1	CASSPVVNTEAFF	TGTGCCAGCAGCCCGGTGGTGAACACTGAAGCTTTCTTT
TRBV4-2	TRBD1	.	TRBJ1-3	CASSQARQGPSSGNTIYF	TGTGCCAGCAGCCAAGCTAGACAGGGCCCGAGCTCTGGAAACACCATATATTTT
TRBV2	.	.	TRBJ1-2	CASSGQAHGYTF	TGTGCCAGCAGTGGACAGGCCCATGGCTACACCTTC
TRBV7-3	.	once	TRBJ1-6	CASSLTGDPYNSPLHF	TGTGCCAGCAGCTTAACGGGAGATCCTTATAATTCACCCCTCCACTTT
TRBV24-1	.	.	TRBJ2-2	CATSSGLTGELFF	TGTGCCACCAGCTCAGGGTTGACCGGGGAGCTGTTTTTT
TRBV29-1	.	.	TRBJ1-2	CSVEDSKHSPYGYTF	TGCAGCGTTGAAGATTCTAAGCACTCCCCCTATGGCTACACCTTC
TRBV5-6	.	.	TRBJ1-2	CASSLVQANYGYTF	TGTGCCAGCAGCTTGGTCCAGGCCAACTATGGCTACACCTTC
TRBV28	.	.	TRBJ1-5	CASQAGRQGQPQHF	TGTGCCAGCCAAGCAGGGCGGCAGGGTCAGCCCCAGCATTTT
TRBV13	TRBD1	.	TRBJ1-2	CASSQSLRQGGDYGYTF	TGTGCCAGCAGTCAGTCCCTAAGACAGGGTGGGGACTATGGCTACACCTTC
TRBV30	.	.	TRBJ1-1	CAWSVGGGNTEAFF	TGTGCCTGGAGTGTAGGCGGAGGGAACACTGAAGCTTTCTTT
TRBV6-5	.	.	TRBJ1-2	CASNTGTNYGYTF	TGTGCCAGCAATACAGGAACTAACTATGGCTACACCTTC
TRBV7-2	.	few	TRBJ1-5	CASSQNPTGFGNQPQHF	TGTGCCAGCAGCCAAAACCCCACAGGGTTTGGCAATCAGCCCCAGCATTTT
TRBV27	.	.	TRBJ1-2	CASSPREGIGYTF	TGTGCCAGCAGTCCCCGGGAGGGAATTGGCTACACCTTC
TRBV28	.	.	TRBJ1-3	CASREAKNTIYF	TGTGCCAGCAGAGAGGCGAAAAACACCATATATTTT
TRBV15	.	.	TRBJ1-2	CATSRDHTYGYTF	TGTGCCACCAGCAGAGATCACACCTATGGCTACACCTTC
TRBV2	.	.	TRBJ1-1	CASRPQGFTEAFF	TGTGCCAGCAGACCGCAGGGATTTACTGAAGCTTTCTTT
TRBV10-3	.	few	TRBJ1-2	CAISETGSNYGYTF	TGTGCCATCAGTGAGACAGGTTCTAACTATGGCTACACCTTC